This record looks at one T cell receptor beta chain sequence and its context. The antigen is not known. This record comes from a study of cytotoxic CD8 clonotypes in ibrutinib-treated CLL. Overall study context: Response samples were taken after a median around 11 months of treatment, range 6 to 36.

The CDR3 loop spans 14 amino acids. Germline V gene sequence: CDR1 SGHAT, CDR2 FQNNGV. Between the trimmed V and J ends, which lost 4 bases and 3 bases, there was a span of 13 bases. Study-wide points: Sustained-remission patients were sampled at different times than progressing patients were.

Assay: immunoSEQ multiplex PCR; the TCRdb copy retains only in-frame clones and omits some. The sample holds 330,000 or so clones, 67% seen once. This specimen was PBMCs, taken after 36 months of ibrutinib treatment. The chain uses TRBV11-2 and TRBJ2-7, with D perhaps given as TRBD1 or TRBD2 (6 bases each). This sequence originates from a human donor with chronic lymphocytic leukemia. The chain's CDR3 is CASSWAGQLYEQYF. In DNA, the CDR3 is TGTGCCAGCAGCTGGGCGGGACAACTCTACGAGCAGTACTTC. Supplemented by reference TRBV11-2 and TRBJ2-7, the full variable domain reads EAGVAQSPRYKIIEKRQSVAFWCNPISGHATLYWYQQILGQGPKLLIQFQNNGVVDDSQLPKDRFSAERLKGVDSTLKIQPAKLEDSAVYLCASSWAGQLYEQYFGPGTRLTVT.